This T cell receptor (beta chain) appears in the sequencing data of a study of post-analysis software for immune sequencing data (dated by TCRdb to between 2015 and 2017). Background for the entire study: Relapsing-remitting, secondary progressive and progressive-relapsing multiple sclerosis were recorded as disease courses, and subtype annotation was lacking for some patients. Patient repertoires were compared against roughly 12 previously published healthy control repertoires from donors aged 6 to 25 years. A subset of samples was prepared in parallel using single-end sample barcoding, then pooled and co-amplified after Illumina adapter ligation.

Libraries were constructed by PCR. Sequencing was carried out with an Illumina HiSeq 2500. To reduce PCR and sequencing biases, unique molecular identifiers were built into the TCR beta cDNA libraries. Roughly 0.5 million cDNA molecules were obtained per 1 to 10 million input T cells, so each molecule approximated one T cell. Patient libraries were prepared and sequenced with the same protocol used for the earlier healthy control dataset. Samples belonging to the same batch were prepared together, multiplexed and sequenced on a shared HiSeq lane. Regarding the original processing steps: MIGEC was used to process the raw barcoded reads, and molecular identifier groups with only a single read were discarded before consensus assembly and CDR3 extraction. VDJtools was used for post-analysis of the clonotype tables, and diversity was normalized by down-sampling every dataset to the size of the smallest sample. In repertoire overlap clustering, CDR3 amino acid sequences, but not nucleotide sequences, were matched to correct batch-related cross-sample contamination. The raw public data were reprocessed by TCRdb itself: fastp quality trimming at Q25, MiXCR clonotype calling, in-frame beta chains only. One record per CDR3 amino acid sequence lists the most common genes and DNA. TCRdb's processing, not the authors', yielded these V and J calls. The sample table records roughly 410,000 distinct CDR3 sequences; roughly 30% of these occur just once. Jointly, the top ten make up roughly 13% of the sample.

The CDR3 numbers 13 residues from cysteine through phenylalanine. Of the read, only the CDR3 DNA is kept; its 39 bases are in frame from base 1. CDR1 and CDR2, looked up from the germline V gene, are MRHNA and SNTAGT. Trimming removed 4 bases from V and 5 bases from J, leaving 11 bases between the germline ends. As regards this clonotype: Its target antigen remains unknown. No base-level quality is on record; no much larger clone is a single base apart.

Beyond this particular receptor, the publication reports: Patients showed significantly higher frequencies than controls for a handful of TRBV segments, among them TRBV5-6, TRBV5-1 and TRBV20-1. The multiple sclerosis patient group was slightly younger than the control group. Direct clustering with F measure showed strong co-clustering of samples prepared in the same batch, prompting a batch-effect correction. Compared with controls, multiple sclerosis patients had significantly lower normalized Chao1 diversity, a finding suggesting substantial peripheral T-cell clonal expansion.

TCR beta repertoires were profiled from peripheral blood of roughly twelve young patients with multiple sclerosis to demonstrate the VDJtools post-analysis software. The patients with multiple sclerosis were children and adolescents between about 6 and 15 years of age. This TCR was sampled from a girl between 5 and 17 years old with multiple sclerosis. Material: blood. The sequence links TRBV6-4 to TRBJ2-5; matching of 5 bases hints at TRBD1 as the D gene. The nucleotides read TGTGCCAGCAGTGCTCAGGGTGGGGAGACCCAGTACTTC. This gives the protein CASSAQGGETQYF.